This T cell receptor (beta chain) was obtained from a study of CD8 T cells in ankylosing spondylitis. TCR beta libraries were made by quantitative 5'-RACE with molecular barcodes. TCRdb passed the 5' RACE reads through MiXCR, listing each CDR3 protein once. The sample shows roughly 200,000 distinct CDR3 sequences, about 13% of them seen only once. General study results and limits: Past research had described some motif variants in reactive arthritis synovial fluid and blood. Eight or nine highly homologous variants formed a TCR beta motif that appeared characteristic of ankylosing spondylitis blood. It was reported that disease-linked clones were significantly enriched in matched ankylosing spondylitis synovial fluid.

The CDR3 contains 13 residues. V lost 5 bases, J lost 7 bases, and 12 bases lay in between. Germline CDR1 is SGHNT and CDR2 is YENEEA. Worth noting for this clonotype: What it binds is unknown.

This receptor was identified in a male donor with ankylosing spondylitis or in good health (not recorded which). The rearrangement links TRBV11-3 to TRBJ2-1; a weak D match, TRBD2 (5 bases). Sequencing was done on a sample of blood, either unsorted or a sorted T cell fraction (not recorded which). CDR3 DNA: TGTGCCAGCAGCGCCGGGGATGCAAATGAGCAGTTCTTC. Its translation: CASSAGDANEQFF.